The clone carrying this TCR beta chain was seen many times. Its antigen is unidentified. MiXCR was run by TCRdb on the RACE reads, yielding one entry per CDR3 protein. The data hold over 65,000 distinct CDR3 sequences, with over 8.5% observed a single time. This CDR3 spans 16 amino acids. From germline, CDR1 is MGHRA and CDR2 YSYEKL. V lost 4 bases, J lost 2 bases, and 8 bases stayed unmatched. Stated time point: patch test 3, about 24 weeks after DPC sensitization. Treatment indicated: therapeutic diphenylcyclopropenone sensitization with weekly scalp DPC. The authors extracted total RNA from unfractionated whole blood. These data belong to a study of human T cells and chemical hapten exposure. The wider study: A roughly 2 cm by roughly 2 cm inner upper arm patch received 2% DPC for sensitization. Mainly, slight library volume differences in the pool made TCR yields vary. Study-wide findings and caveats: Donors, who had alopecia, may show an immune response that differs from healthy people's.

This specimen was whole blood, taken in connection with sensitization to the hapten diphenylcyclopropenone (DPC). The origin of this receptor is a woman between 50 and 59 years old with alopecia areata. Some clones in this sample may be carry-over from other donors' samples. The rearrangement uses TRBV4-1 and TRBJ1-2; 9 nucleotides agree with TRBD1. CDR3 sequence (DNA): TGCGCCAGCAGCCTGCGACAGGGGGAGTTGAACTATGGCTACACCTTC. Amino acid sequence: CASSLRQGELNYGYTF.